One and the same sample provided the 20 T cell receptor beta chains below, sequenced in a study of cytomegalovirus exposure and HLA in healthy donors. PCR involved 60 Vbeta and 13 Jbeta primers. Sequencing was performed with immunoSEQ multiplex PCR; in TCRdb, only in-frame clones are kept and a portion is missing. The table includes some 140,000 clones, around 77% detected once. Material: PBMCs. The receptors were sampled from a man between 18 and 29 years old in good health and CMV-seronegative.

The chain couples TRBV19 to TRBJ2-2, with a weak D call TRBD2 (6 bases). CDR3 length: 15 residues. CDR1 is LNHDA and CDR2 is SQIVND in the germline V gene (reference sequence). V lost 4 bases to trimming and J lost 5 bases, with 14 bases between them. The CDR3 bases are TGTGCCAGTAGTACCGGACGGGCGGGGACCGGGGAGCTGTTTTTT. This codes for CASSTGRAGTGELFF.

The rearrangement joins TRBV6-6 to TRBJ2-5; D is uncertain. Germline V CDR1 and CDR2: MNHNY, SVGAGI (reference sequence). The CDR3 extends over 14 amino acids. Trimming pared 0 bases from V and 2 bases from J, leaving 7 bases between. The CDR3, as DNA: TGTGCCAGCAGTTACTCGGCTAGTCAAGAGACCCAGTACTTC. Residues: CASSYSASQETQYF.

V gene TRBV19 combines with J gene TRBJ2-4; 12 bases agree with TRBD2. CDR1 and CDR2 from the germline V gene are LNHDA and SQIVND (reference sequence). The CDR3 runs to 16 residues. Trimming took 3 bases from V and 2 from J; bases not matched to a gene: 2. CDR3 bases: TGTGCCAGTAGTATCGGACTAGCGGGGACCAAAAACATTCAGTACTTC. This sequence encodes CASSIGLAGTKNIQYF. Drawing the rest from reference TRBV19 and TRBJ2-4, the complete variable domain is DGGITQSPKYLFRKEGQNVTLSCEQNLNHDAMYWYRQDPGQGLRLIYYSQIVNDFQKGDIAEGYSVSREKKESFPLTVTSAQKNPTAFYLCASSIGLAGTKNIQYFGAGTRLSVL.

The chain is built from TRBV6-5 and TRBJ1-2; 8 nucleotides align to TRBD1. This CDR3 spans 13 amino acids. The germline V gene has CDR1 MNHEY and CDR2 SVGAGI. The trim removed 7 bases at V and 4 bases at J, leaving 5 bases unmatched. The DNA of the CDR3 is TGTGCCAGCAAGGACAGGGTGAGCTATGGCTACACCTTC. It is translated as CASKDRVSYGYTF.

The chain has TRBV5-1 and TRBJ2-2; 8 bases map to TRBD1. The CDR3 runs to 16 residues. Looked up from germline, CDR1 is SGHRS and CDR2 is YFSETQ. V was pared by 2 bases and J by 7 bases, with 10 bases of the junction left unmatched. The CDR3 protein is CASSLVAQGAFGELFF. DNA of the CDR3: TGCGCCAGCAGCTTAGTCGCGCAGGGGGCTTTCGGGGAGCTGTTTTTT.

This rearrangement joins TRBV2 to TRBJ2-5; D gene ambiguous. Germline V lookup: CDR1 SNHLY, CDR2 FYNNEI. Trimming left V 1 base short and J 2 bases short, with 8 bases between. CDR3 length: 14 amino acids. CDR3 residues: CASSEGPGQETQYF. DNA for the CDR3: TGTGCCAGCAGTGAAGGACCAGGACAAGAGACCCAGTACTTC.

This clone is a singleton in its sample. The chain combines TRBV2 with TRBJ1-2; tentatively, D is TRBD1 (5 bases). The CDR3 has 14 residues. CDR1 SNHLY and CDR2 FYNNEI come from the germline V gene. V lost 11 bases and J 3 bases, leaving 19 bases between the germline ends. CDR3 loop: CACLPGGSDYGYTF. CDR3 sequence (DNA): TGTGCCTGCCTACCGGGGGGATCCGACTATGGCTACACCTTC.

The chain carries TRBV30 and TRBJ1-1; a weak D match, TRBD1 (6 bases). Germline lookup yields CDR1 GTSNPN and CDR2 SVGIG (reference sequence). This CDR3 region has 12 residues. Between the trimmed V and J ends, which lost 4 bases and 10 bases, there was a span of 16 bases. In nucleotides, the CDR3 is TGTGCCTGGAACCCCCCCTGGGGGCGAGCTTTCTTT. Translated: CAWNPPWGRAFF. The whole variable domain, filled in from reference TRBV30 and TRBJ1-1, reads SQTIHQWPATLVQPVGSPLSLECTVEGTSNPNLYWYRQAAGRGLQLLFYSVGIGQISSEVPQNLSASRPQDRQFILSSKKLLLSDSGFYLCAWNPPWGRAFFGQGTRLTVV.

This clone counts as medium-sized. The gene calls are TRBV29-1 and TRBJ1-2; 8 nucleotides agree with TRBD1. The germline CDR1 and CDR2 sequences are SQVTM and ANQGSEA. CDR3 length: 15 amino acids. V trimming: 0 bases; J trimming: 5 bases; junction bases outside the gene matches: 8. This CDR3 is CSVEDGQGGGYGYTF. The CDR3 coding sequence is TGCAGCGTTGAAGATGGACAGGGTGGGGGGTATGGCTACACCTTC.

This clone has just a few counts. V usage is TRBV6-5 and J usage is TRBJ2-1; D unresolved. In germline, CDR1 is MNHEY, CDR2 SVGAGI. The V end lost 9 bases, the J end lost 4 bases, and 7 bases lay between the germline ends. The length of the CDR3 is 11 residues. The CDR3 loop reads CASQKYNEQFF. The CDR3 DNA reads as TGTGCCAGTCAGAAATACAATGAGCAGTTCTTC.

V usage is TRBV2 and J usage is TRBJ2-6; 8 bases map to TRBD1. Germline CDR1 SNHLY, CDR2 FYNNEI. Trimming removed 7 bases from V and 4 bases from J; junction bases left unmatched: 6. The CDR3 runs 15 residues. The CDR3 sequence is CASIRQGLGANVLTF. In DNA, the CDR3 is TGTGCCAGCATTCGACAGGGGCTCGGGGCCAACGTCCTGACTTTC.

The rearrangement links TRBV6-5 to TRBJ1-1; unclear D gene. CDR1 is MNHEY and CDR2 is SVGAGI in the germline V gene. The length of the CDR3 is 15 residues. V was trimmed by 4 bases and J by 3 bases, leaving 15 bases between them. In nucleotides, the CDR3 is TGTGCCAGCAGTTTGCGGGCAGCCGGGCACACTGAAGCTTTCTTT. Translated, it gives CASSLRAAGHTEAFF.

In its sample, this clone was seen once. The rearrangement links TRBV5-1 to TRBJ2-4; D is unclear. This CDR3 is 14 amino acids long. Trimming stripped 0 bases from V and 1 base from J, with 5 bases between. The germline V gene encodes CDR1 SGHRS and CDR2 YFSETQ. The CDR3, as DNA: TGCGCCAGCAGCTTGGGTGAGGCCAAAAACATTCAGTACTTC. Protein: CASSLGEAKNIQYF.

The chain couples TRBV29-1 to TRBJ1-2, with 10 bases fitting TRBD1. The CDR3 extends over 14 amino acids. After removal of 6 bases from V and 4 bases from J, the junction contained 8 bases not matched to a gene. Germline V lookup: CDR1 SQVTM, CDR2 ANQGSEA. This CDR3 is CSVRQGAGGYGYTF. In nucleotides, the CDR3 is TGCAGCGTGAGACAGGGGGCGGGAGGCTATGGCTACACCTTC.

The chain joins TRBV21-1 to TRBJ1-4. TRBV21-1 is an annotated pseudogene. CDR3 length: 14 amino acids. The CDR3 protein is CASSKGQPEGKLFF. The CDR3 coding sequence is TGTGCCAGCAGCAAAGGGCAGCCTGAGGGAAAACTGTTTTTT.

CDR3 coding DNA: TGTGCCAGTAGTCTGGACAGTAACTATGGCTACACCTTC. It translates to CASSLDSNYGYTF. The V gene is TRBV19, the J gene TRBJ1-2, with a weak D call TRBD1 (6 bases). Germline V gene lookup returns CDR1 LNHDA and CDR2 SQIVND (reference sequence). The CDR3 extends over 13 amino acids. Trimming took 5 bases from V and 1 from J, leaving 8 bases between them.

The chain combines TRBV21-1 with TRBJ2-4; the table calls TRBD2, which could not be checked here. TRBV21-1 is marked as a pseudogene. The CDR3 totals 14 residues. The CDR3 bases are TGTGCCAGCAGCAAAGGTCCAGAGGGAAACATTCAGTACTTC. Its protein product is CASSKGPEGNIQYF.

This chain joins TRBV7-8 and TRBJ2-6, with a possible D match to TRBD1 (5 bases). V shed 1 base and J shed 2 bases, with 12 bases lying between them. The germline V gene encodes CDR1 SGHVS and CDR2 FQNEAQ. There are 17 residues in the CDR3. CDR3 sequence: CASSLGQGMAGANVLTF. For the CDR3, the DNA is TGTGCCAGCAGCTTAGGTCAGGGAATGGCTGGGGCCAACGTCCTGACTTTC.

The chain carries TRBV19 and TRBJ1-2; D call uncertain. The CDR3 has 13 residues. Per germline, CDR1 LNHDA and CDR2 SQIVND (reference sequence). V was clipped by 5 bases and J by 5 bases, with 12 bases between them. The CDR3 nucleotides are TGTGCCAGTAGTCCTCCCCTCTCTTATGGCTACACCTTC. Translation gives CASSPPLSYGYTF. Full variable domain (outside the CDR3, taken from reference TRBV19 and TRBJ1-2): DGGITQSPKYLFRKEGQNVTLSCEQNLNHDAMYWYRQDPGQGLRLIYYSQIVNDFQKGDIAEGYSVSREKKESFPLTVTSAQKNPTAFYLCASSPPLSYGYTFGSGTRLTVV.

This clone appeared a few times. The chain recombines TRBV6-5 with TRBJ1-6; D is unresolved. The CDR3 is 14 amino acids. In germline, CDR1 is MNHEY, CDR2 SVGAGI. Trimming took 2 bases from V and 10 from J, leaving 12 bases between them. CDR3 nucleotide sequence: TGTGCCAGCAGTTACGTGGGGAGTAGGTCACCCCTCCACTTT. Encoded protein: CASSYVGSRSPLHF.